The next 12 T cell receptor beta chains were all read from a single sample in a study of OX40 agonist ivuxolimab in advanced cancers. Library generation was performed with the immunoSEQ multiplex PCR assay. TCRdb took over this immuneACCESS table, retaining in-frame rearrangements with V and J assigned. Such tables are incomplete; in checked studies, under half of the missing clones stem from an unresolved V gene, and the remainder is unexplained. Within this sample are about 58,000 clones, with 75% to 85% of them counted one time only. The ten largest clones capture 0.7% to 0.8% of the sample. This sample comprised CD4+ or CD8+ T cells sorted from blood, obtained in a trial of the OX40 agonist ivuxolimab. These receptors originate from an adult with an advanced solid tumor such as melanoma, head and neck, liver or kidney cancer.

The chain links TRBV19 to TRBJ2-3, with 9 positions matching TRBD2. The V segment lost 5 bases and the J segment 4 bases; nucleotides outside the gene matches: 10. This CDR3 has 16 residues. Germline loops: CDR1 LNHDA, CDR2 SQIVND (reference sequence). CDR3 in DNA: TGTGCCAGTAGTTGGGGTAGCGGGGGCCTCGCAGATACGCAGTATTTT. Translation gives CASSWGSGGLADTQYF.

In this sample, this clone turned up once. At one end the junction does not follow the germline gene, possibly because of a read error. The chain uses TRBV5-6 and TRBJ2-7; 10 bases match TRBD1. The CDR3 has 14 amino acids. The germline V gene has CDR1 SGHDT and CDR2 YYEEEE. CDR3 loop: CASSLAQDRGRSNF. DNA for the CDR3: TGTGCCAGCAGCTTGGCCCAAGACAGGGGGCGATCTAACTTC.

The rearrangement links TRBV5-1 to TRBJ2-7; possibly TRBD1 for D (5 bases). CDR1 and CDR2 (germline): SGHRS, YFSETQ. The CDR3 totals 14 residues. V was pared by 0 bases and J by 1 base, with 8 bases between. The CDR3 sequence is CASSLAQGSYEQYF. The CDR3 nucleotides are TGCGCCAGCAGCTTGGCGCAGGGATCCTACGAGCAGTACTTC.

The chain couples TRBV13 to TRBJ2-1, with 13 nucleotides matching TRBD2. Germline trimming cut 5 bases from V and 4 bases from J; bases unmatched to any gene: 5. There are 16 residues in the CDR3. From germline, CDR1 is PRHDT and CDR2 FYEKMQ (reference sequence). The CDR3 spells CASSARTSGGYNEQFF. CDR3 sequence (DNA): TGTGCCAGCAGCGCGCGGACTAGCGGGGGATACAATGAGCAGTTCTTC.

The rearrangement uses TRBV6-5 and TRBJ1-2; a weak D match, TRBD1 (5 bases). The V end lost 7 bases, the J end lost 1 base, and 13 bases lay between the germline ends. This CDR3 comprises 14 residues. Germline CDR1 MNHEY, CDR2 SVGAGI. CDR3 sequence (DNA): TGTGCCAGCACCTACGGGGGTTATAACTATGGCTACACCTTC. Translating gives CASTYGGYNYGYTF.

Here the CDR3 DNA reads TGTGCCAGCAGTTCGGGACTAGGGGTCGGGGAGCTGTTTTTT. It translates to CASSSGLGVGELFF. The chain is built from TRBV6-6 and TRBJ2-2, with TRBD2 matching over 8 bases. The CDR3 is 14 amino acids. Germline assignment: CDR1 MNHNY and CDR2 SVGAGI (reference sequence). The V segment lost 4 bases and the J segment 7 bases; nucleotides outside the gene matches: 5.

This clone was seen more than once but under ten times. The chain carries TRBV5-4 and TRBJ1-5, with D maybe TRBD1 (6 bases). Germline CDR1 and CDR2: SGHNT and YYREEE (reference sequence). The ends were cut back, 4 bases at V and 7 bases at J, with 12 bases in the middle. This CDR3 comprises 13 residues. The CDR3: CASSVRGDQPQHF. The DNA for the CDR3 is TGTGCCAGCAGCGTCAGGGGAGACCAGCCCCAGCATTTT.

The CDR3 nucleotides read TGTGCCAGCAGCTTACTAGGGTTGGGCAATCAGCCCCAGCATTTT. It encodes CASSLLGLGNQPQHF. The chain has TRBV7-2 and TRBJ1-5; D not certain. V gave up 2 bases and J gave up 2 bases, with 10 bases separating them. Germline V gene sequence: CDR1 SGHTA, CDR2 FQGNSA. The CDR3 totals 15 residues.

V and J are TRBV2 and TRBJ2-2; maybe TRBD1 (6 bases). The V and J ends lost 6 bases and 4 bases respectively, with 9 bases between them. This CDR3 contains 13 residues. In germline, CDR1 is SNHLY, CDR2 FYNNEI. The CDR3 loop reads CASRNRVTGELFF. CDR3 bases: TGTGCCAGCAGGAACAGGGTCACCGGGGAGCTGTTTTTT.

The genes are TRBV5-1 and TRBJ2-2; D tentatively reads TRBD1 or TRBD2 (5 bases each). CDR1 and CDR2 from the germline V gene are SGHRS and YFSETQ. The length of the CDR3 is 15 residues. V lost 4 bases and J lost 2, with 12 bases in between. The CDR3 reads CASSVRDPNTGELFF. The DNA for the CDR3 is TGCGCCAGCAGCGTCCGGGACCCCAACACCGGGGAGCTGTTTTTT.

The gene calls are TRBV18 and TRBJ2-6; D gene unclear. There are 15 residues in the CDR3. Looked up from germline, CDR1 is KGHSH and CDR2 is LQKENI. Trimming stripped 3 bases from V and 2 bases from J, with 8 bases between. DNA of the CDR3: TGTGCCAGCTCACCCGGCCCCCCTGGGGCCAACGTCCTGACTTTC. This translates into CASSPGPPGANVLTF.

The V and J genes are TRBV27 and TRBJ2-5; a weak D match, TRBD2 (5 bases). Germline V gives CDR1 MNHEY, CDR2 SMNVEV (reference sequence). Trimming shortened V by 2 bases and J by 7 bases, and 11 bases separated the two germline ends. The CDR3 loop spans 13 amino acids. The CDR3 nucleotides are TGTGCCAGCAGTTTAGGTCTCCGGGGGACCCAGTACTTC. Amino acids: CASSLGLRGTQYF.